What follows describes a single T cell receptor beta chain. The data belong to a study of radiation and T cells in renal cell carcinoma. Time point given: blood 2 weeks post-SBRT. Treatment given: 15 Gy SBRT to primary tumor, nephrectomy 4 weeks later. Assay: immunoSEQ multiplex PCR; the TCRdb copy retains only in-frame clones and omits some. The data show 120,000 or so clones, 88% seen once. Germline V CDR1 and CDR2: SGHVS, FQNEAQ. There are 18 residues in the CDR3. The trim removed 4 bases at V and 1 base at J, leaving 12 bases unmatched. The sequence was collected from a woman between 70 and 85 years old with renal cell carcinoma. The rearrangement links TRBV7-8 to TRBJ2-1, with 8 bases fitting TRBD2. Sequenced here: blood, sampled from a patient whose treatment included radiotherapy and nephrectomy. The CDR3 protein is CASSSLGREGQSYNEQFF. The CDR3, as DNA: TGTGCCAGCAGCTCCCTCGGCCGGGAGGGACAATCCTACAATGAGCAGTTCTTC.